This T cell receptor (beta chain) derives from a study of cytomegalovirus exposure and HLA in healthy donors. CDR1 and CDR2 from the germline V gene are MNHEY and SVGAGI. This CDR3 region has 14 residues. V was trimmed by 2 bases and J by 5 bases, leaving 10 bases between them. Repertoires were generated with immunoSEQ multiplex PCR, while TCRdb's copy carries only in-frame clones and drops some. The sample consists of almost 200,000 clones, about 81% of them appearing once. This sequence originates from a woman aged 25 to 39 in good health and CMV-seronegative. J is TRBJ1-3 and V is TRBV6-5; D is unresolved. The sequenced material came from PBMCs. DNA of the CDR3: TGTGCCAGCAGTTACGGGCAGGCCAGAAACACCATATATTTT. Translating gives CASSYGQARNTIYF.